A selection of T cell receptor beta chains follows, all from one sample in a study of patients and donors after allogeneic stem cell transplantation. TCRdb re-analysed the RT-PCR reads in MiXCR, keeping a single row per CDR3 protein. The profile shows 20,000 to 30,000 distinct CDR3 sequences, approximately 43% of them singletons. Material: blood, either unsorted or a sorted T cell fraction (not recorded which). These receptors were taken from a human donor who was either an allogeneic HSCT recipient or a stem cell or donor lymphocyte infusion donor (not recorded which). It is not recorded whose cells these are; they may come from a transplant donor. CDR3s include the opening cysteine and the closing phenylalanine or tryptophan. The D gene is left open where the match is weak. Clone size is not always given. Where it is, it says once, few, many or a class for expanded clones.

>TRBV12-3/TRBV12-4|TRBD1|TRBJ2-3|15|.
TGTGCCAGCAAACCCGGGGACAGGGAGGCAGATACGCAGTATTTT
CASKPGDREADTQYF
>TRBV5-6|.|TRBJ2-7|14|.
TGTGCCAGCAGCATCCAGGAAATAGTCTACGAGCAGTACTTC
CASSIQEIVYEQYF
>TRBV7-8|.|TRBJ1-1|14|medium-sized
TGTGCCAGCAGCCGGCTCAGGGAGAACACTGAAGCTTTCTTT
CASSRLRENTEAFF
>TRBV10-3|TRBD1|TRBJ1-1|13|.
TGTGCCATCAGTGAAAGACAGGGGCCTGAAGCTTTCTTT
CAISERQGPEAFF
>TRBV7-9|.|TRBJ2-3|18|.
TGTGCCAGCAGCTTAGTGGGATACCAGGAGGGAAGCGCAGATACGCAGTATTTT
CASSLVGYQEGSADTQYF
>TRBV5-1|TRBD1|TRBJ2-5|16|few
TGCGCCAGCAGCTTGGGCTTAAGACAGGGGAAAGAGACCCAGTACTTC
CASSLGLRQGKETQYF
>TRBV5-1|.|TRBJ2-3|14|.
TGCGCCAGCAGCCAAGACTACGAGGTAGATACGCAGTATTTT
CASSQDYEVDTQYF
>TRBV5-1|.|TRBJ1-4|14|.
TGCGCCAGCAGCCCCCAGGGGTTTAATGAAAAACTGTTTTTT
CASSPQGFNEKLFF
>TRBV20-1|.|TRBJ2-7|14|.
TGCAGTGCTAGAATGGGGGGCCGTACCTACGAGCAGTACTTC
CSARMGGRTYEQYF
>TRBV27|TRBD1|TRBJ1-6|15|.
TGTGCCAGCAGCTGGGGGGGACAGGGAAATTCACCCCTCCACTTT
CASSWGGQGNSPLHF
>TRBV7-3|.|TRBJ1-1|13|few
TGTGCCAGCAGCTCTTCGGGGAGGACTGAAGCTTTCTTT
CASSSSGRTEAFF
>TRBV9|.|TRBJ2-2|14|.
TGTGCCAGCAGCGTGATTCCGGGTACCGGGGAGCTGTTTTTT
CASSVIPGTGELFF
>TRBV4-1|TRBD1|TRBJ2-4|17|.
TGCGCCAGCAGCCAAGGGCGACAGGGGGCGGCCAAAACCATTCAGTACTTC
CASSQGRQGAAKTIQYF
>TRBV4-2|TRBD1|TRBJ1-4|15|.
TGTGCCAGCAGCCAGGGGGACAGGGGCAATGAAAAACTGTTTTTT
CASSQGDRGNEKLFF
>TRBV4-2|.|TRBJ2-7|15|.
TGTGCCAGCAGCCAAGCCGGGCAGAGCTCCTACGAGCAGTACTTC
CASSQAGQSSYEQYF
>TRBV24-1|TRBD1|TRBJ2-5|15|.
TGTGCCACCAGTGATTTGGCGACAGGGCCAGAGACCCAGTACTTC
CATSDLATGPETQYF
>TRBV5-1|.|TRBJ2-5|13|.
TGCGCCAGCAGCTTGTCACCCCAAGAGACCCAGTACTTC
CASSLSPQETQYF
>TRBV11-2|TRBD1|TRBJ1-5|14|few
TGTGCCAGCAGTCTACAGGGGGCAACTCAGCCCCAGCATTTT
CASSLQGATQPQHF
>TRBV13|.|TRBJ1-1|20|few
TGTGCCAGCAGCTTTCTTAAATCGGGTTCTCCATTCTCTTTGAACACTGAAGCTTTCTTT
CASSFLKSGSPFSLNTEAFF
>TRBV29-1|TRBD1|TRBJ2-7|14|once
TGCAGCGTTGGGAGAGGACAGGGGTCCTACGAGCAGTACTTC
CSVGRGQGSYEQYF
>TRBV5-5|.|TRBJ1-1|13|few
TGTGCCAGCAGTCCCGAGGGGGGCACTGAAGCTTTCTTT
CASSPEGGTEAFF
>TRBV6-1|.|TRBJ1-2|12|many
TGTGCCAGCAAGGCACAGTCATGGGGCTACACCTTC
CASKAQSWGYTF
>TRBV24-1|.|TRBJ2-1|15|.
TGTGCCACCTCCAACCCGGGGAAGTGGGAGAATGAGCAGTTCTTC
CATSNPGKWENEQFF
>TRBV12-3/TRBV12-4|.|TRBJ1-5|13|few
TGTGCCAGCAGATGGACACCAAATCAGCCCCAGCATTTT
CASRWTPNQPQHF
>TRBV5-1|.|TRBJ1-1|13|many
TGCGCCAGCAGCTCAGCCCCGGCCGCTGAAGCTTTCTTT
CASSSAPAAEAFF
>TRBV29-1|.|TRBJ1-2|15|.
TGCAGCGTCGGCATACGGGAACAGGGACTCACTGGCTACACCTTC
CSVGIREQGLTGYTF
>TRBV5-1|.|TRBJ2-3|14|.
TGCGCCAGCAGCATCCTGACAGAAGCAGATACGCAGTATTTT
CASSILTEADTQYF
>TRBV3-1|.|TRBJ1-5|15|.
TGTGCCAGCAGCCAAGATGAATGGGGCAATCAGCCCCAGCATTTT
CASSQDEWGNQPQHF
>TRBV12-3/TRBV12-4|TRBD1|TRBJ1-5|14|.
TGTACCAGCAGTTTAGGGACAGCCCGTCAGCCCCAGCATTTT
CTSSLGTARQPQHF
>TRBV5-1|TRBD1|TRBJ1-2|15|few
TGCGCCAGCAGCTTGGTGAGAGGGACAGGGTATGGCTACACCTTC
CASSLVRGTGYGYTF
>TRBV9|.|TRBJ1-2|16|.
TGTGCCAGCAGCGTAGCCCTCCGGGCAGGGGCGTTTGGCTACACCTTC
CASSVALRAGAFGYTF
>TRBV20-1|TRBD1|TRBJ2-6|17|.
TGCAGTGCTAGAATACAGGGGAGAGGCTCTGGGGCCAACGTCCTGACTTTC
CSARIQGRGSGANVLTF
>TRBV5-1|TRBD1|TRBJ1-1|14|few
TGCGCCAGCAGCTTGGTCTTCGGGACAGCTGAAGCTTTCTTT
CASSLVFGTAEAFF
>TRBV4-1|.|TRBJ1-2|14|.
TGCGCCAGCAGCCAAGACAGGGTGGGTTATGGCTACACCTTC
CASSQDRVGYGYTF
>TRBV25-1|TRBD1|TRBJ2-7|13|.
TGTGCCAGCAGTCTAGGGGGCCACTACGAGCAGTACTTC
CASSLGGHYEQYF
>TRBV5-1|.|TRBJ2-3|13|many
TGCGCCAGCAGCTTGAGGAGCACAGATACGCAGTATTTT
CASSLRSTDTQYF
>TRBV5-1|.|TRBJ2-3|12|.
TGCGCCAGCAGCTTCAGGGTGGATACGCAGTATTTT
CASSFRVDTQYF
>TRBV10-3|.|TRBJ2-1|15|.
TGTGCCATCAGTCGGGGGACGAGCTCCTACAATGAGCAGTTCTTC
CAISRGTSSYNEQFF
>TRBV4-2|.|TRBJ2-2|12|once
TGTGCCAGCAGCCGGGACACCGGGGAGCTGTTTTTT
CASSRDTGELFF
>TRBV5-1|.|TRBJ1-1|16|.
TGCGCCAGCAGCTCCGGACAGACAACCATGAACACTGAAGCTTTCTTT
CASSSGQTTMNTEAFF
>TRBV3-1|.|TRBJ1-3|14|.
TGTGCCAGCAGCCAGGGGACATATGGAAACACCATATATTTT
CASSQGTYGNTIYF
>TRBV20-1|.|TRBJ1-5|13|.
TGCAGTGCTAGAATCAGGGGCAATCAGCCCCAGCATTTT
CSARIRGNQPQHF
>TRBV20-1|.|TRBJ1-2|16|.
TGCAGTGCTAGAGTGGCAGGGCAACTATCGAGACTGGTCTACACCTTC
CSARVAGQLSRLVYTF
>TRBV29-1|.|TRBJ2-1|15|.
TGCAGCGTTACCATTCACATCGCACTTTACAATGAGCAGTTCTTC
CSVTIHIALYNEQFF
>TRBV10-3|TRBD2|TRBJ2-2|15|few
TGTGCCATCAGACTAGCGGGAGGGGTCACCGGGGAGCTGTTTTTT
CAIRLAGGVTGELFF
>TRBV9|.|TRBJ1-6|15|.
TGTGCCAGCAGCGTAAGGACCGTAGAGAATTCACCCCTCCACTTT
CASSVRTVENSPLHF
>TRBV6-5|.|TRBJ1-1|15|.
TGTGCCAGCACGGAAATCGGACGGATAAACACTGAAGCTTTCTTT
CASTEIGRINTEAFF
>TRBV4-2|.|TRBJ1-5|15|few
TGTGCCAGCAGCCCCTACCTACAGGGCTGGGAGCCCCAGCATTTT
CASSPYLQGWEPQHF
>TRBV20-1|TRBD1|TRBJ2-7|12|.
TGCAGTGCTGGGACAGGGGTGGACGAGCAGTACTTC
CSAGTGVDEQYF
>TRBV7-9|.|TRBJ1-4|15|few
TGTGCCAGCAGCAAACAGCGGGGAACTAATGAAAAACTGTTTTTT
CASSKQRGTNEKLFF
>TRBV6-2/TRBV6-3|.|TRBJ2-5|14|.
TGTGCCAGCAGTTACACGGTACGGCAAGAGACCCAGTACTTC
CASSYTVRQETQYF
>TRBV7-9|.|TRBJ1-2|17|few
TGTGCCAGCAGAATGTCAAGGGTGGGTGTGATGGACTATGGCTACACCTTC
CASRMSRVGVMDYGYTF
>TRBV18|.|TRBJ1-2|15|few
TGTGCCAGCTCACCAACAGGTTCACAGGACTATGGCTACACCTTC
CASSPTGSQDYGYTF
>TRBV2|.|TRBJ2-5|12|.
TGTGCCAGCAGTGACCGGCGAGAGACCCAGTACTTC
CASSDRRETQYF
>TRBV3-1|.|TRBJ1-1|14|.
TGTGCCAGCAGCGGCTCGAAGGGGGGCACTGAAGCTTTCTTT
CASSGSKGGTEAFF
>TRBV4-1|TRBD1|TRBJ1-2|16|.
TGCGCCAGCAGCCACCCAGGGGGGATGGAGAACTATGGCTACACCTTC
CASSHPGGMENYGYTF
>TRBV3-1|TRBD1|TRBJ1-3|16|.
TGTGCCAGCACCCAGGGACAGGGGTATGGAGGAAACACCATATATTTT
CASTQGQGYGGNTIYF
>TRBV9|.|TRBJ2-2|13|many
TGTGCCAGCAGCTCCCGACTATCCGGGGAGCTGTTTTTT
CASSSRLSGELFF
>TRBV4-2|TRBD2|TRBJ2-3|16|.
TGTGCCAGCAGCCAAGCCGGGGGGGGCCGGATAGATACGCAGTATTTT
CASSQAGGGRIDTQYF